These T cell receptor beta chains were read from a single sample in a study of T cell responses to AZD1222 COVID-19 vaccine. Produced via immunoSEQ multiplex PCR; TCRdb's table is partial and in-frame only. The table lists more than 100,000 clones, 92% of them singletons. This specimen was peripheral blood, taken on day 0 of AZD1222 vaccination. The source is an adult in good health. Both conserved end residues are part of each CDR3. The order of the fields is V gene, clone size, J gene, D gene, CDR3 length, CDR3 DNA, CDR3 protein. D genes are given only for firm matches. Only some rows state a clone size, as once, few, many or a class for expanded clones.

V gene: TRBV12-3/TRBV12-4; clone size: once; J gene: TRBJ1-2; D gene: .; CDR3 length: 12; CDR3 DNA: TGTGCCAGCAGTGAGACGGACTATGGCTACACCTTC; CDR3 protein: CASSETDYGYTF
V gene: TRBV6-5; clone size: few; J gene: TRBJ2-2; D gene: .; CDR3 length: 14; CDR3 DNA: TGTGCCAGCAAATCCCAGGGGGGCACCGGGGAGCTGTTTTTT; CDR3 protein: CASKSQGGTGELFF
V gene: TRBV25-1; clone size: .; J gene: TRBJ1-2; D gene: TRBD1; CDR3 length: 14; CDR3 DNA: TGTGCCAGCAGTGACCCGACAGGGAAGAATGGCTACACCTTC; CDR3 protein: CASSDPTGKNGYTF
V gene: TRBV5-6; clone size: .; J gene: TRBJ1-3; D gene: .; CDR3 length: 15; CDR3 DNA: TGTGCCAGCAGCTTACAGGGCCGCTCTGGAAACACCATATATTTT; CDR3 protein: CASSLQGRSGNTIYF
V gene: TRBV27; clone size: .; J gene: TRBJ2-2; D gene: .; CDR3 length: 13; CDR3 DNA: TGTGCCAGCAGTGTAACGAACACCGGGGAGCTGTTTTTT; CDR3 protein: CASSVTNTGELFF
V gene: TRBV18; clone size: .; J gene: TRBJ1-6; D gene: .; CDR3 length: 15; CDR3 DNA: TGTGCCAGCTCAAACGGGCCTTTGGAGAATTCACCCCTCCACTTT; CDR3 protein: CASSNGPLENSPLHF
V gene: TRBV10-3; clone size: once; J gene: TRBJ1-1; D gene: .; CDR3 length: 12; CDR3 DNA: TGTGCCATCAGCCCGACAAGGGGCGAAGCTTTCTTT; CDR3 protein: CAISPTRGEAFF
V gene: TRBV6-5; clone size: .; J gene: TRBJ1-6; D gene: TRBD1; CDR3 length: 15; CDR3 DNA: TGTGCCAGCAGTTACTCGACAGGGTCTAATTCACCCCTCCACTTT; CDR3 protein: CASSYSTGSNSPLHF
V gene: TRBV29-1; clone size: once; J gene: TRBJ2-3; D gene: TRBD2; CDR3 length: 13; CDR3 DNA: TGCAGCCTACGCCCCGCGCGGGAGACTACGCAGTATTTT; CDR3 protein: CSLRPARETTQYF
V gene: TRBV3-1/TRBV3-2; clone size: once; J gene: TRBJ2-5; D gene: .; CDR3 length: 15; CDR3 DNA: TGTGCCAGCAGCCAAGATACTGTTAGGGGGAAGACCCAGTACTTC; CDR3 protein: CASSQDTVRGKTQYF
V gene: TRBV11-3; clone size: .; J gene: TRBJ2-3; D gene: .; CDR3 length: 17; CDR3 DNA: TGTGCCAGCAGCCCAGGGGAACGGGTAGCTAGCACAGATACGCAGTATTTT; CDR3 protein: CASSPGERVASTDTQYF
V gene: TRBV4-3; clone size: .; J gene: TRBJ1-5; D gene: .; CDR3 length: 14; CDR3 DNA: TGCGCCAGCAGCCAAGATTATCCAAATCAGCCCCAGCATTTT; CDR3 protein: CASSQDYPNQPQHF
V gene: TRBV7-2; clone size: .; J gene: TRBJ2-3; D gene: .; CDR3 length: 14; CDR3 DNA: TGTGCCAGCAGTCAAGGTTTCTCCACAGATACGCAGTATTTT; CDR3 protein: CASSQGFSTDTQYF
V gene: TRBV6-2/TRBV6-3; clone size: .; J gene: TRBJ1-6; D gene: .; CDR3 length: 13; CDR3 DNA: TGTGCCAGCAGTCGACCGTGGGATTCACCCCTCCACTTT; CDR3 protein: CASSRPWDSPLHF
V gene: TRBV6-5; clone size: .; J gene: TRBJ1-1; D gene: .; CDR3 length: 10; CDR3 DNA: TGTGCCAGCAGCGAGTTTCAAGCTTTCTTT; CDR3 protein: CASSEFQAFF
V gene: TRBV27; clone size: once; J gene: TRBJ1-1; D gene: .; CDR3 length: 13; CDR3 DNA: TGTGCCAGCAGTTCGGGGCTGAACACTGAAGCTTTCTTT; CDR3 protein: CASSSGLNTEAFF
V gene: TRBV19; clone size: .; J gene: TRBJ1-4; D gene: .; CDR3 length: 16; CDR3 DNA: TGTGCCAGTACGAAGTACCGATCCACGTCTAATGAAAAACTGTTTTTT; CDR3 protein: CASTKYRSTSNEKLFF
V gene: TRBV29-1; clone size: once; J gene: TRBJ2-2; D gene: TRBD1; CDR3 length: 12; CDR3 DNA: TGCAGCGTGGACAGGGGCGGCGGGGAGCTGTTTTTT; CDR3 protein: CSVDRGGGELFF
V gene: TRBV7-9; clone size: .; J gene: TRBJ1-1; D gene: .; CDR3 length: 12; CDR3 DNA: TGTGCCAGCAGCTTCGCCGACTTTGAAGCTTTCTTT; CDR3 protein: CASSFADFEAFF
V gene: TRBV28; clone size: .; J gene: TRBJ1-5; D gene: .; CDR3 length: 15; CDR3 DNA: TGTGCCAGCAATTCCCCCGTCACGGCAGGGCAGCCCCAGCATTTT; CDR3 protein: CASNSPVTAGQPQHF
V gene: TRBV7-3; clone size: .; J gene: TRBJ2-2; D gene: .; CDR3 length: 13; CDR3 DNA: TGTGCCAGCAGCAAAAAAGAAACCGGGGAGCTGTTTTTT; CDR3 protein: CASSKKETGELFF
V gene: TRBV18; clone size: .; J gene: TRBJ2-1; D gene: TRBD2; CDR3 length: 15; CDR3 DNA: TGTGCCAGCTCAGGAGCGGGAGTCGTCTACAATGAGCAGTTCTTC; CDR3 protein: CASSGAGVVYNEQFF
V gene: TRBV2; clone size: .; J gene: TRBJ2-1; D gene: .; CDR3 length: 12; CDR3 DNA: TGTGCCAGCAGTGAAGTAGACAATGAGCAGTTCTTC; CDR3 protein: CASSEVDNEQFF
V gene: TRBV30; clone size: .; J gene: TRBJ1-3; D gene: .; CDR3 length: 11; CDR3 DNA: TGTGCCTGGAGGACTGGAAACACCATATATTTT; CDR3 protein: CAWRTGNTIYF
V gene: TRBV19; clone size: .; J gene: TRBJ2-1; D gene: TRBD2; CDR3 length: 16; CDR3 DNA: TGTGCCAGTAGTATGGGACCCCGGGACTATGCCAATGAGCAGTTCTTC; CDR3 protein: CASSMGPRDYANEQFF
V gene: TRBV10-2; clone size: .; J gene: TRBJ2-3; D gene: .; CDR3 length: 16; CDR3 DNA: TGCGCCAGCAGTGAGTCTTTAGCGATACCCACAGATACGCAGTATTTT; CDR3 protein: CASSESLAIPTDTQYF
V gene: TRBV30; clone size: .; J gene: TRBJ1-3; D gene: .; CDR3 length: 12; CDR3 DNA: TGTGCCTGGAGTATTTCTGGAAACACCATATATTTT; CDR3 protein: CAWSISGNTIYF
V gene: TRBV10-2; clone size: .; J gene: TRBJ1-4; D gene: .; CDR3 length: 17; CDR3 DNA: TGCGCCAGCAAACGGACAAATCTTCTGTCGACTAATGAAAAACTGTTTTTT; CDR3 protein: CASKRTNLLSTNEKLFF
V gene: TRBV19; clone size: few; J gene: TRBJ1-2; D gene: TRBD1; CDR3 length: 15; CDR3 DNA: TGTGCCAGTATCCCCGGGACAGGTTTAAACTATGGCTACACCTTC; CDR3 protein: CASIPGTGLNYGYTF
V gene: TRBV11-2; clone size: few; J gene: TRBJ1-3; D gene: .; CDR3 length: 17; CDR3 DNA: TGTGCCAGCAGCTTAGATCTCCCTAACAGGGTTGGAAACACCATATATTTT; CDR3 protein: CASSLDLPNRVGNTIYF
V gene: TRBV5-4; clone size: .; J gene: TRBJ1-2; D gene: TRBD1; CDR3 length: 15; CDR3 DNA: TGTGCCAGCAGCTCAGGACAGGGGGCTAACTATGGCTACACCTTC; CDR3 protein: CASSSGQGANYGYTF
V gene: TRBV7-9; clone size: .; J gene: TRBJ2-1; D gene: TRBD2; CDR3 length: 18; CDR3 DNA: TGTGCCAGCAGCCGTCGAGGGGGTCTGACTAGCGGGAGGCCCCATCAGTTCTTC; CDR3 protein: CASSRRGGLTSGRPHQFF
V gene: TRBV7-3; clone size: .; J gene: TRBJ2-5; D gene: .; CDR3 length: 14; CDR3 DNA: TGTGCCAGCAGTAAGGACAGATTCCAAGAGACCCAGTACTTC; CDR3 protein: CASSKDRFQETQYF
V gene: TRBV11-2; clone size: .; J gene: TRBJ1-4; D gene: .; CDR3 length: 15; CDR3 DNA: TGTGCCAGCAGCTTTATACAGCGTCGGGGGGAAAAACTGTTTTTT; CDR3 protein: CASSFIQRRGEKLFF
V gene: TRBV19; clone size: .; J gene: TRBJ1-1; D gene: TRBD1; CDR3 length: 16; CDR3 DNA: TGTGCCAGTAGTATGGGGAACAGGGGAGAGAGAACTGAAGCTTTCTTT; CDR3 protein: CASSMGNRGERTEAFF
V gene: TRBV19; clone size: .; J gene: TRBJ1-5; D gene: .; CDR3 length: 13; CDR3 DNA: TGTGCCAGTAGTAGGGGTGGTGGCCAGCCCCAGCATTTT; CDR3 protein: CASSRGGGQPQHF
V gene: TRBV4-1; clone size: once; J gene: TRBJ2-3; D gene: .; CDR3 length: 16; CDR3 DNA: TGCGCCAGCAGCCAATGGGGTGGTTCCGGGGCGGATACGCAGTATTTT; CDR3 protein: CASSQWGGSGADTQYF
V gene: TRBV12-3/TRBV12-4; clone size: .; J gene: TRBJ1-1; D gene: .; CDR3 length: 13; CDR3 DNA: TGTGCCAGCAGCCCCCCGGGGTCGTCTGAAGCTTTCTTT; CDR3 protein: CASSPPGSSEAFF
V gene: TRBV7-8; clone size: .; J gene: TRBJ2-5; D gene: .; CDR3 length: 14; CDR3 DNA: TGTGCCAGCAGCCATCGGAGGGTCCAAGAGACCCAGTACTTC; CDR3 protein: CASSHRRVQETQYF
V gene: TRBV7-2; clone size: .; J gene: TRBJ2-3; D gene: .; CDR3 length: 14; CDR3 DNA: TGTGCCAGCAGCTTCCAGAGTTCCACAGATACGCAGTATTTT; CDR3 protein: CASSFQSSTDTQYF
V gene: TRBV19; clone size: .; J gene: TRBJ1-3; D gene: .; CDR3 length: 14; CDR3 DNA: TGTGCCAGTAGCCCCAGGGAAGTCGGAAACACCATATATTTT; CDR3 protein: CASSPREVGNTIYF
V gene: TRBV27; clone size: .; J gene: TRBJ1-1; D gene: TRBD1; CDR3 length: 13; CDR3 DNA: TGTGCCAGTCGGGACAGCCTGAACACTGAAGCTTTCTTT; CDR3 protein: CASRDSLNTEAFF
V gene: TRBV15; clone size: .; J gene: TRBJ1-6; D gene: TRBD1; CDR3 length: 15; CDR3 DNA: TGTGCCACCAGCAGAGACTACCTACAGGGGTCACCCCTCCACTTT; CDR3 protein: CATSRDYLQGSPLHF
V gene: TRBV6-5; clone size: .; J gene: TRBJ2-2; D gene: .; CDR3 length: 13; CDR3 DNA: TGTGCCAGCAGATCCAGCAACACCGGGGAGCTGTTTTTT; CDR3 protein: CASRSSNTGELFF
V gene: TRBV18; clone size: .; J gene: TRBJ1-1; D gene: .; CDR3 length: 13; CDR3 DNA: TGTGCCAGCTCACCCCCGGACCGCGGTGAAGCTTTCTTT; CDR3 protein: CASSPPDRGEAFF
V gene: TRBV7-2; clone size: .; J gene: TRBJ2-2; D gene: .; CDR3 length: 13; CDR3 DNA: TGTGCCAGCAGCTTTACACAAACCGGGGAGCTGTTTTTT; CDR3 protein: CASSFTQTGELFF
V gene: TRBV5-1; clone size: .; J gene: TRBJ2-7; D gene: TRBD1; CDR3 length: 13; CDR3 DNA: TGCGCCAGCAGCTTCCAGGGGGCCCACGAGCAGTACTTC; CDR3 protein: CASSFQGAHEQYF
V gene: TRBV6-5; clone size: .; J gene: TRBJ1-6; D gene: .; CDR3 length: 13; CDR3 DNA: TGTGCCAGCAGTTACTTATCTAATTCACCCCTCCACTTT; CDR3 protein: CASSYLSNSPLHF
V gene: TRBV9; clone size: .; J gene: TRBJ1-1; D gene: .; CDR3 length: 14; CDR3 DNA: TGTGCCAGCAGCCCACGGACAGAGAACACTGAAGCTTTCTTT; CDR3 protein: CASSPRTENTEAFF
V gene: TRBV19; clone size: .; J gene: TRBJ2-1; D gene: TRBD2; CDR3 length: 15; CDR3 DNA: TGTGCCAGTAGAGTAGCGGGGAGCTCCTACAATGAGCAGTTCTTC; CDR3 protein: CASRVAGSSYNEQFF
V gene: TRBV9; clone size: .; J gene: TRBJ2-5; D gene: TRBD2; CDR3 length: 14; CDR3 DNA: TGTGCCAGCAATAAGCGGGGGGGCCGAGAGACCCAGTACTTC; CDR3 protein: CASNKRGGRETQYF
V gene: TRBV29-1; clone size: .; J gene: TRBJ1-1; D gene: .; CDR3 length: 12; CDR3 DNA: TGCAGCTTCCACATGGGGGGGTATGAAGCTTTCTTT; CDR3 protein: CSFHMGGYEAFF
V gene: TRBV6-5; clone size: .; J gene: TRBJ2-5; D gene: .; CDR3 length: 16; CDR3 DNA: TGTGCCAGCAGTTACGGGTTAGCGGGTACAGGGGAGACCCAGTACTTC; CDR3 protein: CASSYGLAGTGETQYF